The rows below give T cell receptor beta chains drawn from one sample of a study of regulatory T cells in long-lasting Graves disease. In TCRdb, the multiplex PCR reads were re-called with MiXCR into one record per CDR3 protein. Seen here are 300,000 to 400,000 distinct CDR3 sequences, under 20% observed once, and the top ten hold more than 30%. The sample consisted of peripheral blood mononuclear cells (PBMCs), taken at new diagnosis, from a patient treated with antithyroid drugs. The receptors shown here come from a female donor with Graves disease. Both conserved end residues are part of each CDR3. A D gene is named only where the DNA matches it firmly. Clone size is not always given. Where it is, it says once, few, many or a class for expanded clones.

d_gene: TRBD1
abundance: many
j_gene: TRBJ2-3
v_gene: TRBV28
CDR3nt: TGTGCCAGCACCGAGCGACAGGGGGCTTGGACAGATACGCAGTATTTT
CDR3aa: CASTERQGAWTDTQYF

d_gene: -
abundance: many
j_gene: TRBJ2-7
v_gene: TRBV2
CDR3nt: TGTGCCAGCAGTACTGATCAGAACGTGCAGTACTTC
CDR3aa: CASSTDQNVQYF

d_gene: TRBD1
abundance: many
j_gene: TRBJ1-4
v_gene: TRBV6-5
CDR3nt: TGTGCCAGCAGTTTATCAGGGGGGGATGAAAAACTGTTTTTT
CDR3aa: CASSLSGGDEKLFF

d_gene: -
abundance: few
j_gene: TRBJ1-2
v_gene: TRBV10-3
CDR3nt: TGTGCCATCAGAGCCGACGCCGCCGGAGGCTACACCTTC
CDR3aa: CAIRADAAGGYTF

d_gene: -
abundance: many
j_gene: TRBJ1-1
v_gene: TRBV2
CDR3nt: TGTGCCAGCACCGGGACGGTGGGCACTGAAGCTTTCTTT
CDR3aa: CASTGTVGTEAFF

d_gene: -
abundance: many
j_gene: TRBJ2-7
v_gene: TRBV27
CDR3nt: TGTGCCAGCAGTTTATCGACGGCAGGGGTGGGCGAGCAGTACTTC
CDR3aa: CASSLSTAGVGEQYF

d_gene: -
abundance: -
j_gene: TRBJ2-3
v_gene: TRBV24-1
CDR3nt: TGTGCCACCAGTGACCGGAGCAAGGATACGCAGTATTTT
CDR3aa: CATSDRSKDTQYF

d_gene: -
abundance: many
j_gene: TRBJ2-3
v_gene: TRBV24-1
CDR3nt: TGTGCCACCAGTGCGGGCGGCTATAGCACAGATACGCAGTATTTT
CDR3aa: CATSAGGYSTDTQYF

d_gene: -
abundance: few
j_gene: TRBJ1-5
v_gene: TRBV28
CDR3nt: TGTGCCAGCAGTTTACCTGGGGTAAGCAAGGATCAGCCCCAGCATTTT
CDR3aa: CASSLPGVSKDQPQHF

d_gene: TRBD2
abundance: -
j_gene: TRBJ2-5
v_gene: TRBV11-2
CDR3nt: TGTGCCAGCAGTTGGGGCGGGAGTGCCGCCGGAGAGACCCAGTACTTC
CDR3aa: CASSWGGSAAGETQYF

d_gene: -
abundance: few
j_gene: TRBJ1-3
v_gene: TRBV18
CDR3nt: TGTGCCAGCTCACCAAGCAGCCTAGGGGCTGGAAACACCATATATTTT
CDR3aa: CASSPSSLGAGNTIYF

d_gene: -
abundance: few
j_gene: TRBJ2-1
v_gene: TRBV30
CDR3nt: TGTGCCTGGAGTCCCTTGGAGGGTTATGAGCAGTTCTTC
CDR3aa: CAWSPLEGYEQFF

d_gene: TRBD1
abundance: many
j_gene: TRBJ2-7
v_gene: TRBV5-1
CDR3nt: TGCGCCAGCAGCCCGGGACAGGGGATTTTTTACGAGCAGTACTTC
CDR3aa: CASSPGQGIFYEQYF

d_gene: TRBD1
abundance: many
j_gene: TRBJ1-1
v_gene: TRBV11-2
CDR3nt: TGTGCCAGCAGCTTGTATAGGGACAGGGGGCGAAACACTGAAGCTTTCTTT
CDR3aa: CASSLYRDRGRNTEAFF

d_gene: TRBD1
abundance: -
j_gene: TRBJ2-1
v_gene: TRBV5-5
CDR3nt: TGTGCCAGCAGCTGGAATACAGGGGGCTCCTACAATGAGCAGTTCTTC
CDR3aa: CASSWNTGGSYNEQFF

d_gene: -
abundance: many
j_gene: TRBJ2-2
v_gene: TRBV11-3
CDR3nt: TGTGCCAGCAGCTCTGGACACTTCGGGGAGCTGTTTTTT
CDR3aa: CASSSGHFGELFF

d_gene: TRBD2
abundance: -
j_gene: TRBJ2-1
v_gene: TRBV6-1
CDR3nt: TGTGCCAGCAGGACCGGGACTAGCGGGACCAATGAGCAGTTCTTC
CDR3aa: CASRTGTSGTNEQFF

d_gene: TRBD2
abundance: -
j_gene: TRBJ2-1
v_gene: TRBV27
CDR3nt: TGTGCCAGCTTCACTAGCGGGAGTAACGATGAGCAGTTCTTC
CDR3aa: CASFTSGSNDEQFF

d_gene: -
abundance: -
j_gene: TRBJ2-7
v_gene: TRBV20-1
CDR3nt: TGCAGTGCCATCCCGGGACTTGGGTTATACGAGCAGTACTTC
CDR3aa: CSAIPGLGLYEQYF

d_gene: -
abundance: many
j_gene: TRBJ1-2
v_gene: TRBV20-1
CDR3nt: TGCAGTGCTTTTCGTTGGGAGGCCTCAAACTATGGCTACACCTTC
CDR3aa: CSAFRWEASNYGYTF

d_gene: -
abundance: many
j_gene: TRBJ2-1
v_gene: TRBV3-1
CDR3nt: TGTGCCAGCAGCCCGATGCAGCTCTGGGATGAGCAGTTCTTC
CDR3aa: CASSPMQLWDEQFF

d_gene: -
abundance: few
j_gene: TRBJ1-2
v_gene: TRBV19
CDR3nt: TGTGCCAGTAGTACTACAGGGAGGATAGGTGTCTACACCTTC
CDR3aa: CASSTTGRIGVYTF

d_gene: TRBD2
abundance: -
j_gene: TRBJ2-5
v_gene: TRBV7-2
CDR3nt: TGTGCCAGCAGCTCAACAGCACTAGCGGGAGCAGAGACCCAGTACTTC
CDR3aa: CASSSTALAGAETQYF

d_gene: -
abundance: -
j_gene: TRBJ2-5
v_gene: TRBV5-1
CDR3nt: TGCGCCAGCAGCTTGCCCTTGTGGACCCAGTACTTC
CDR3aa: CASSLPLWTQYF

d_gene: TRBD2
abundance: many
j_gene: TRBJ2-3
v_gene: TRBV27
CDR3nt: TGTGCCAGCAGCCGTAAGGGGCTTACTAGCGGGAGGGCAGATACGCAGTATTTT
CDR3aa: CASSRKGLTSGRADTQYF

d_gene: TRBD1
abundance: many
j_gene: TRBJ1-1
v_gene: TRBV28
CDR3nt: TGTGCCAGCAGCTTAATCGGAAGGACAGGGCGGGCCACTGAAGCTTTCTTT
CDR3aa: CASSLIGRTGRATEAFF

d_gene: -
abundance: few
j_gene: TRBJ2-1
v_gene: TRBV12-5
CDR3nt: TGTGCTAGTGGCTCCCCGGGGGACAATGAGCGGTTCTTC
CDR3aa: CASGSPGDNERFF

d_gene: TRBD2
abundance: many
j_gene: TRBJ2-3
v_gene: TRBV5-1
CDR3nt: TGCGCCAGCAGCTATGACCACCAGGGACTAGCGTCTTACACAGATACGCAGTATTTT
CDR3aa: CASSYDHQGLASYTDTQYF

d_gene: -
abundance: many
j_gene: TRBJ2-7
v_gene: TRBV10-3
CDR3nt: TGTGCCATCGGTGCGGGACAGCCCTACGAGCAGTACTTC
CDR3aa: CAIGAGQPYEQYF

d_gene: -
abundance: many
j_gene: TRBJ2-3
v_gene: TRBV7-3
CDR3nt: TGTGCCAGCAGCTTATACCCCCCTACAGATACGCAGTATTTT
CDR3aa: CASSLYPPTDTQYF

d_gene: -
abundance: -
j_gene: TRBJ1-5
v_gene: TRBV2
CDR3nt: TGTGTCAGCAGTCTCACCGAATCCAGTGCAGGCCAGCCCCAGCATTTT
CDR3aa: CVSSLTESSAGQPQHF

d_gene: -
abundance: many
j_gene: TRBJ2-7
v_gene: TRBV29-1
CDR3nt: TGCAGCGTTGTAGCTAGCCCATCCTACGAGCAGTACTTC
CDR3aa: CSVVASPSYEQYF

d_gene: -
abundance: many
j_gene: TRBJ2-2
v_gene: TRBV20-1
CDR3nt: TGCAGTGCTAGCTCCGGGACCCCCGGGGAGCTGTTTTTT
CDR3aa: CSASSGTPGELFF

d_gene: TRBD2
abundance: -
j_gene: TRBJ2-3
v_gene: TRBV5-1
CDR3nt: TGCGCCAGCTCCGAAGCGGGAGTCGAAACAGATACGCAGTATTTT
CDR3aa: CASSEAGVETDTQYF

d_gene: -
abundance: many
j_gene: TRBJ2-5
v_gene: TRBV18
CDR3nt: TGTGCCAGCTCCAAAACCAGAGGACAAGAGACCCAGTACTTC
CDR3aa: CASSKTRGQETQYF

d_gene: TRBD2
abundance: many
j_gene: TRBJ2-1
v_gene: TRBV7-2
CDR3nt: TGTGCCAGCAGCTTCCGTTTTGCCGGGACTAGCGGGGGCAATGAGCAGTTCTTC
CDR3aa: CASSFRFAGTSGGNEQFF

d_gene: -
abundance: many
j_gene: TRBJ2-1
v_gene: TRBV9
CDR3nt: TGTGCCAGCAGCGTTCTCCCGGGCTCGAACAATGAGCAGTTCTTC
CDR3aa: CASSVLPGSNNEQFF